These 20 T cell receptor beta chains originate from one sample sequenced in a study of CD8 T cells in Susac syndrome. A quantity of about 0.5 to 1 ug RNA underwent reverse transcription using random hexamers. MiXCR, run by TCRdb on the immunoSEQ multiplex PCR reads, gives a single entry per CDR3 protein. The sample has about 130,000 distinct CDR3 sequences; about 95% are singletons. What was sequenced was CD4+ T cells from PBMCs. These receptors were collected from a human donor with multiple sclerosis.

This clonotype was detected only once. The genes are TRBV20-1 and TRBJ2-1; D gene uncertain. This CDR3 comprises 15 residues. The V end was cut by 0 bases, the J end by 12 bases, with 21 bases between. The germline V gene has CDR1 DFQATT and CDR2 SNEGSKA (reference sequence). The chain's CDR3 is CSARDPQTRMSVQFF. The CDR3 DNA follows: TGCAGTGCTAGAGATCCCCAGACCCGGATGAGTGTGCAGTTCTTC.

The V and J genes are TRBV19 and TRBJ2-7; 9 bases align to TRBD1. The CDR3 runs 13 residues. Per the germline V gene, CDR1 is LNHDA and CDR2 is SQIVND (reference sequence). The V segment lost 4 bases and the J segment 3 bases; nucleotides outside the gene matches: 1. The CDR3 DNA reads as TGTGCCAGTAGTACGACAGGGGGCTACGAGCAGTACTTC. Translating it yields CASSTTGGYEQYF.

The genes are TRBV6-2 or TRBV6-3 and TRBJ2-5; a possible D gene is TRBD2 (5 bases). Between the trimmed V and J ends, which lost 2 bases and 2 bases, there was a span of 9 bases. The CDR3 extends over 14 amino acids. Germline V lookup: CDR1 MNHEY, CDR2 SVGEGT. CDR3 bases: TGTGCCAGCAGTTACGGAGGATCTCAAGAGACCCAGTACTTC. Protein sequence: CASSYGGSQETQYF.

V gene TRBV7-2 combines with J gene TRBJ1-6; D is uncertain. Looked up from germline, CDR1 is SGHTA and CDR2 is FQGNSA. V was pared by 5 bases and J by 5 bases, with 13 bases between. There are 15 residues in the CDR3. The CDR3 nucleotides are TGTGCCAGCAGCCTCCGCGAGGCGAATAATTCACCCCTCCACTTT. Protein: CASSLREANNSPLHF. Full variable domain (missing parts from reference TRBV7-2 and TRBJ1-6): GAGVSQSPSNKVTEKGKDVELRCDPISGHTALYWYRQSLGQGLEFLIYFQGNSAPDKSGLPSDRFSAERTGGSVSTLTIQRTQQEDSAVYLCASSLREANNSPLHFGNGTRLTVT.

The CDR3, as DNA: TGTGCCACCAGCAGAGGATCCGGGACAGGACGTGGCGAGCAGTACTTC. Its protein product is CATSRGSGTGRGEQYF. This chain connects TRBV15 to TRBJ2-7, with 8 bases aligning to TRBD1. J lost 6 bases, V lost 1 base, and 11 bases had no gene match. Germline assignment: CDR1 LNHNV and CDR2 YYDKDF (reference sequence). This CDR3 has 16 amino acids.

Concerning this clonotype: Given a much more abundant clone one base away, this may be a read error. This sequence joins TRBV9 and TRBJ1-1, with TRBD1 as a possible D gene (5 bases). CDR1 is SGDLS, CDR2 YYNGEE, per germline. Deletions cut 1 base from V and 1 base from J, with 5 bases between. The CDR3 totals 13 residues. The CDR3 sequence is CASSVTGNTEAFF. The CDR3 nucleotides are TGTGCCAGCAGCGTAACAGGGAACACTGAAGCTTTCTTT.

This sequence joins TRBV7-2 and TRBJ2-1; D call uncertain. Germline V gene lookup returns CDR1 SGHTA and CDR2 FQGNSA. The CDR3 is 15 residues long. The V gene lost 1 base and the J gene lost 8 bases, with 15 bases spanning the gap. This CDR3 is CASSLGSSLAYEQFF. CDR3 in DNA: TGTGCCAGCAGCTTAGGGTCTAGTTTAGCCTATGAGCAGTTCTTC. Filled out from reference TRBV7-2 and TRBJ2-1, the complete variable domain reads GAGVSQSPSNKVTEKGKDVELRCDPISGHTALYWYRQSLGQGLEFLIYFQGNSAPDKSGLPSDRFSAERTGGSVSTLTIQRTQQEDSAVYLCASSLGSSLAYEQFFGPGTRLTVL.

The chain has TRBV6-1 and TRBJ2-2; D remains ambiguous. Germline V CDR1 and CDR2: MNHNS, SASEGT. CDR3 length: 13 residues. The V end was cut by 6 bases, the J end by 6 bases, with 11 bases between. The CDR3 sequence is CASRSLVAGELFF. DNA of the CDR3: TGTGCCAGCAGGTCCCTTGTAGCCGGGGAGCTGTTTTTT.

The gene calls are TRBV15 and TRBJ2-5; tentatively, D is TRBD2 (6 bases). V lost 0 bases to trimming and J lost 4 bases, with 9 bases between them. CDR1 and CDR2 from the germline V gene are LNHNV and YYDKDF (reference sequence). CDR3 length equals 14 residues. The chain's CDR3 is CATSRDTGGETQYF. The CDR3 DNA is TGTGCCACCAGCAGAGATACCGGGGGAGAGACCCAGTACTTC.

The gene calls are TRBV5-4 and TRBJ1-1; TRBD1 agrees at 7 bases. The CDR3 spans 15 residues. Germline lookup yields CDR1 SGHNT and CDR2 YYREEE (reference sequence). The junction had 5 bases not matched to a gene; V was cut back by 2 bases and J by 1 base. CDR3 amino acids: CASSLQGLRNTEAFF. CDR3 DNA sequence: TGTGCCAGCAGCTTACAGGGGTTAAGGAACACTGAAGCTTTCTTT.

The CDR3 DNA reads TGTGCCATCAGTGAGTCGCAGGGCACACCTTATAACTATGGCTACACCTTC. It is translated as CAISESQGTPYNYGYTF. This rearrangement joins TRBV10-3 to TRBJ1-2; D may be TRBD1 (5 bases). Deletions cut 0 bases from V and 1 base from J, with 15 bases between. The CDR3 length is 17 residues. Germline CDR1 reads ENHRY; CDR2 reads SYGVKD.

V usage is TRBV5-4 and J usage is TRBJ1-2; D not certain. Germline V gene lookup returns CDR1 SGHNT and CDR2 YYREEE (reference sequence). The length of the CDR3 is 13 residues. The V and J ends lost 3 bases and 4 bases respectively, with 10 bases between them. The CDR3 coding sequence is TGTGCCAGCAGCTCGGACGGCCTCTATGGCTACACCTTC. Protein sequence: CASSSDGLYGYTF.

The J gene is TRBJ2-7, the V gene TRBV5-4, with 12 nucleotides matching TRBD1. The CDR3 spans 14 residues. Germline CDR1 and CDR2: SGHNT and YYREEE (reference sequence). J gave up 6 bases and V 4 bases, and 5 bases lay outside the gene matches. The CDR3 region is CASSRGTGGVEQYF. CDR3 coding DNA: TGTGCCAGCAGCCGGGGGACAGGGGGCGTCGAGCAGTACTTC. The whole variable domain, remainder taken from reference TRBV5-4 and TRBJ2-7, is ETGVTQSPTHLIKTRGQQVTLRCSSQSGHNTVSWYQQALGQGPQFIFQYYREEENGRGNFPPRFSGLQFPNYSSELNVNALELDDSALYLCASSRGTGGVEQYFGPGTRLTVT.

The chain links TRBV3-1 to TRBJ2-1; D uncertain. Germline V CDR1 and CDR2: LGHDT, YNNKEL (reference sequence). CDR3 size: 15 residues. Trimming took off 1 base at V and 5 bases at J, with 12 bases between the two ends. The CDR3 coding sequence is TGTGCCAGCAGCCAAGTTCAACTCTATCACAATGAGCAGTTCTTC. Translating it yields CASSQVQLYHNEQFF.

The chain carries TRBV5-6 and TRBJ2-3; no firm D call. V was shortened by 0 bases and J by 0 bases, with 11 bases between the two germline ends. There are 16 residues in the CDR3. Germline assignment: CDR1 SGHDT and CDR2 YYEEEE. This CDR3 is CASSLVMGTSTDTQYF. CDR3 nucleotides: TGTGCCAGCAGCTTGGTAATGGGTACTAGCACAGATACGCAGTATTTT.

The genes are TRBV20-1 and TRBJ2-1; D possibly corresponds to TRBD2 (6 bases). The germline CDR1 and CDR2 sequences are DFQATT and SNEGSKA (reference sequence). The CDR3 extends over 15 amino acids. The ends were cut back, 1 base at V and 0 bases at J, with 10 bases in the middle. The CDR3 region is CSARGRASSYNEQFF. The CDR3 region has the DNA TGCAGTGCTAGAGGGAGGGCCAGCTCCTACAATGAGCAGTTCTTC.

V gene TRBV5-6 combines with J gene TRBJ2-1, with D uncertain. Trimming stripped 3 bases from V and 0 bases from J, with 10 bases between. CDR3 length: 15 amino acids. CDR1 and CDR2 from the germline V gene are SGHDT and YYEEEE. The CDR3 region has the DNA TGTGCCAGCAGCTGGGGATCGTACTCCTACAATGAGCAGTTCTTC. This translates into CASSWGSYSYNEQFF. The full variable domain, completed using reference TRBV5-6 and TRBJ2-1, is DAGVTQSPTHLIKTRGQQVTLRCSPKSGHDTVSWYQQALGQGPQFIFQYYEEEERQRGNFPDRFSGHQFPNYSSELNVNALLLGDSALYLCASSWGSYSYNEQFFGPGTRLTVL.

The chain couples TRBV30 to TRBJ2-1; D remains unclear. Between the trimmed V and J ends, which lost 0 bases and 4 bases, there was a span of 10 bases. In germline, CDR1 is GTSNPN, CDR2 SVGIG (reference sequence). The CDR3 runs 14 residues. CDR3 amino acids: CAWSVGFGYNEQFF. The DNA of the CDR3 is TGTGCCTGGAGTGTAGGATTCGGGTACAATGAGCAGTTCTTC.

This clonotype has only one observation. This rearrangement joins TRBV4-1 to TRBJ1-1; D not resolved. Germline-derived CDR1 and CDR2 are MGHRA and YSYEKL. The V end was cut by 1 base, the J end by 0 bases, with 9 bases between. The CDR3 is made up of 15 amino acids. The CDR3 sequence is CASSQGGLLNTEAFF. For the CDR3, the DNA is TGCGCCAGCAGCCAAGGGGGTTTGTTGAACACTGAAGCTTTCTTT.

This chain uses TRBV18 with TRBJ2-3; possibly TRBD1 or TRBD2 for D (5 bases each). V was pared by 4 bases and J by 2 bases, with 7 bases between. The CDR3 consists of 13 residues. Per germline, CDR1 KGHSH and CDR2 LQKENI. CDR3 amino acids: CASSRDDTDTQYF. The CDR3 DNA reads as TGTGCCAGCTCACGGGACGACACAGATACGCAGTATTTT.